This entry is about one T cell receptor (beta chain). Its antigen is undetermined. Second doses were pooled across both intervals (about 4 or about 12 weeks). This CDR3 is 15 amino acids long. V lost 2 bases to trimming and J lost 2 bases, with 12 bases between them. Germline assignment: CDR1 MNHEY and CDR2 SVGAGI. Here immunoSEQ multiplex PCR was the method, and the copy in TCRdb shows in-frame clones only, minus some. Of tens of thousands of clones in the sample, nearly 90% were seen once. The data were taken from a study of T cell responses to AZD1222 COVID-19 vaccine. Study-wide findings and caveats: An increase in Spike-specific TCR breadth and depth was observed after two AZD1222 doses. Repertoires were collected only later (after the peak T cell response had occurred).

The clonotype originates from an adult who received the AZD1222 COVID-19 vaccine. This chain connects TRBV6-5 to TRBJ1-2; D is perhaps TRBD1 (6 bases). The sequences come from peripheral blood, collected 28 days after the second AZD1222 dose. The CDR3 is CASSYAGGANYGYTF. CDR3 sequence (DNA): TGTGCCAGCAGTTACGCTGGGGGGGCGAACTATGGCTACACCTTC.